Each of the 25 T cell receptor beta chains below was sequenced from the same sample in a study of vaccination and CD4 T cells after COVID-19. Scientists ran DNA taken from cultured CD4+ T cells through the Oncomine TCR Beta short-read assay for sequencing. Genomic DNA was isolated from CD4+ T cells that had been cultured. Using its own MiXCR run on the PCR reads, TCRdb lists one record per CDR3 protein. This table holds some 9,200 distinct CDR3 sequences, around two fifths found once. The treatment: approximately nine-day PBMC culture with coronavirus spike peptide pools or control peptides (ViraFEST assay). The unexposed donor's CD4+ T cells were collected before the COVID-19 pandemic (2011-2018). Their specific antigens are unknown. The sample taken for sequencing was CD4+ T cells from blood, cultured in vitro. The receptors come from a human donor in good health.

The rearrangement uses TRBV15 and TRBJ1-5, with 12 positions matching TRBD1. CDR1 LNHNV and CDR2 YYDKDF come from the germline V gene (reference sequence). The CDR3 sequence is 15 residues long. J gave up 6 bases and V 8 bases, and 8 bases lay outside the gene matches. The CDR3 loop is CATDPGQGAGQPQHF. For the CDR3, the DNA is TGTGCCACCGACCCGGGACAGGGGGCGGGTCAGCCCCAGCATTTT. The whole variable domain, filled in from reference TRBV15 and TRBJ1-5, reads DAMVIQNPRYQVTQFGKPVTLSCSQTLNHNVMYWYQQKSSQAPKLLFHYYDKDFNNEADTPDNFQSRRPNTSFCFLDIRSPGLGDTAMYLCATDPGQGAGQPQHFGDGTRLSIL.

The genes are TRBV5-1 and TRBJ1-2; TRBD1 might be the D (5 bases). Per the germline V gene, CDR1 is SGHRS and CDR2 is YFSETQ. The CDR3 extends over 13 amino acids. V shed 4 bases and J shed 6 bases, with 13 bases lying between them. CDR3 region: CASSIGHLDGYTF. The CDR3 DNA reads TGCGCCAGCAGCATCGGACATCTTGATGGCTACACCTTC.

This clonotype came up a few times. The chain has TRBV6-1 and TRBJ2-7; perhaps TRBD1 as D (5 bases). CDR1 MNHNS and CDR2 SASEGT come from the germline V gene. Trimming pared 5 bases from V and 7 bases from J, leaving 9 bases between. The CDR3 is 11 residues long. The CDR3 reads CASSPSGEQYF. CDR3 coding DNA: TGTGCCAGCAGTCCGTCAGGGGAGCAGTACTTC.

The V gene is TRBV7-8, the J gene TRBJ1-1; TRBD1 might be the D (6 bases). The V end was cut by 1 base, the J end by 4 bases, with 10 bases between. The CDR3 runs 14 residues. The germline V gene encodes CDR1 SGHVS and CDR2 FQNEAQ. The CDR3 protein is CASSLGGRGTEAFF. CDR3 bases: TGTGCCAGCAGCTTAGGGGGGCGCGGCACTGAAGCTTTCTTT.

CDR3 amino acids: CSAIVAGRVDIYNEQFF. The DNA of the CDR3 is TGCAGTGCTATCGTTGCTGGTAGGGTTGATATCTACAATGAGCAGTTCTTC. The rearrangement uses TRBV20-1 and TRBJ2-1; D ambiguous. This CDR3 region has 17 residues. V was clipped by 4 bases and J by 3 bases, with 22 bases between them. Germline assignment: CDR1 DFQATT and CDR2 SNEGSKA (reference sequence).

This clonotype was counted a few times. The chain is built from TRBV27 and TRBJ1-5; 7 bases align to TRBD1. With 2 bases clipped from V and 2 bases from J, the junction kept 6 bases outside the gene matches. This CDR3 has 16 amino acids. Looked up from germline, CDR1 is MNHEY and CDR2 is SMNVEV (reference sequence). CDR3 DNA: TGTGCCAGCAGTTTACAGGGGGGCTGGGGCAATCAGCCCCAGCATTTT. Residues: CASSLQGGWGNQPQHF.

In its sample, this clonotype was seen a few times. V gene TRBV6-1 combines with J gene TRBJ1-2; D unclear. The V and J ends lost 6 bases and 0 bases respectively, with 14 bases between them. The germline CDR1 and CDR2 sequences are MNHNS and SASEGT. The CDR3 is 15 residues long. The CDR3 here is CASRLQDGANYGYTF. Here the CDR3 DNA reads TGTGCCAGCAGACTCCAGGACGGAGCTAACTATGGCTACACCTTC.

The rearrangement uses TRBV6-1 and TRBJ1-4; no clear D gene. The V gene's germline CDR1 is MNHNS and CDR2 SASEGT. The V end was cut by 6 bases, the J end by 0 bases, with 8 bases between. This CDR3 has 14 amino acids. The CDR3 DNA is TGTGCCAGCAGCCGCTCTCCAACTAATGAAAAACTGTTTTTT. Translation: CASSRSPTNEKLFF.

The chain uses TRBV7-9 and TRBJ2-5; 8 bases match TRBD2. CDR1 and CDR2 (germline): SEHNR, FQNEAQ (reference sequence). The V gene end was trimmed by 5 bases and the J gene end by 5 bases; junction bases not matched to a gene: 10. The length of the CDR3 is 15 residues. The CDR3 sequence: CASSPGGLGWETQYF. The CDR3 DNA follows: TGTGCCAGCAGCCCGGGAGGGCTCGGATGGGAGACCCAGTACTTC.

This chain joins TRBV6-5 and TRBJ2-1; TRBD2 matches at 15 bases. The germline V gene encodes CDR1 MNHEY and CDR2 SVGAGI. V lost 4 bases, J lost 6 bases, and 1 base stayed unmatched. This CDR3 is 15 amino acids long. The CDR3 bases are TGTGCCAGCAGTTTGGGACTAGCGGGAGGCAATGAGCAGTTCTTC. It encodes CASSLGLAGGNEQFF.

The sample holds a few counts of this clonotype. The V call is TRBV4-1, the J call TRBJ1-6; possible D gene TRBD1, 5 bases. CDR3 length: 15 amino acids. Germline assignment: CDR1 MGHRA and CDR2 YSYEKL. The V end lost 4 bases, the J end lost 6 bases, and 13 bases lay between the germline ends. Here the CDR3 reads CASSLERDLNSPLHF. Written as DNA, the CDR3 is TGCGCCAGCAGCCTTGAACGGGACCTTAATTCACCCCTCCACTTT.

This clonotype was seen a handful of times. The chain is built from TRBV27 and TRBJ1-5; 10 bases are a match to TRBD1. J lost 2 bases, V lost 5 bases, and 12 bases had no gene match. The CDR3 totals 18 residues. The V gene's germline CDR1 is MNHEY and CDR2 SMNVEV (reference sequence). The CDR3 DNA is TGTGCCAGCAGTCCGGGACAGGGGCGCAGGTTGGGCAATCAGCCCCAGCATTTT. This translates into CASSPGQGRRLGNQPQHF.

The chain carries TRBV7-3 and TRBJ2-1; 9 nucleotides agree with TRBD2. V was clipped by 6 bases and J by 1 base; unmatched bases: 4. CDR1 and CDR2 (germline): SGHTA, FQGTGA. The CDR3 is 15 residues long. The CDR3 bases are TGTGCCAGCAGTTCTAGCGGGGTGTCCTACAATGAGCAGTTCTTC. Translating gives CASSSSGVSYNEQFF. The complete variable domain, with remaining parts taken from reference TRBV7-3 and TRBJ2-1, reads GAGVSQTPSNKVTEKGKYVELRCDPISGHTALYWYRQSLGQGPEFLIYFQGTGAADDSGLPNDRFFAVRPEGSVSTLKIQRTERGDSAVYLCASSSSGVSYNEQFFGPGTRLTVL.

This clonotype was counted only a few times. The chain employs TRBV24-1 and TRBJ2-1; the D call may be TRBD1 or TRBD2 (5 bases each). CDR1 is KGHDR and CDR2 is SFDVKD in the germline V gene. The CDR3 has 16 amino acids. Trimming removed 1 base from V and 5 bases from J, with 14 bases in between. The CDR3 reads CATSDLSGPNHNEQFF. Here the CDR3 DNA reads TGTGCCACCAGTGATTTATCGGGGCCTAACCACAATGAGCAGTTCTTC.

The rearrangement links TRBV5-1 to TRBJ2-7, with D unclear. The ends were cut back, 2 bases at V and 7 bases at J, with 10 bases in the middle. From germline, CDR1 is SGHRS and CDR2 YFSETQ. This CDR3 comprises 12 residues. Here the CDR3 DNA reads TGCGCCAGCAGCTTTAGGAGCGAGGAGCAGTACTTC. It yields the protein CASSFRSEEQYF.

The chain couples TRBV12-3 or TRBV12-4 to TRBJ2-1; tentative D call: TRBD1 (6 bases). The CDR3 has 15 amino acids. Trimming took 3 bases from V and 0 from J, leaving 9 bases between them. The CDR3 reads CASSLDSTSYNEQFF. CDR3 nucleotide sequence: TGTGCCAGCAGTTTGGACAGCACCTCCTACAATGAGCAGTTCTTC.

CDR3: CASSPGISGTSNFYEQYF. The CDR3 nucleotides read TGTGCCAGTAGTCCAGGGATTAGCGGGACATCAAATTTCTACGAGCAGTACTTC. The chain employs TRBV19 and TRBJ2-7; 8 positions match TRBD2. The V segment lost 5 bases and the J segment 3 bases; nucleotides outside the gene matches: 18. CDR1 is LNHDA and CDR2 is SQIVND in the germline V gene (reference sequence). This CDR3 region has 18 residues.

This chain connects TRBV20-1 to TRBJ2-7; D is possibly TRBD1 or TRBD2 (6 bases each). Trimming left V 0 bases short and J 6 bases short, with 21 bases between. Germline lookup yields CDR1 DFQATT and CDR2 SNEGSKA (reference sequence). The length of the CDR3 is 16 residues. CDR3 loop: CSARDPSLGGGGEQYF. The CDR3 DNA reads TGCAGTGCTAGAGATCCTAGCTTAGGAGGGGGAGGCGAGCAGTACTTC.

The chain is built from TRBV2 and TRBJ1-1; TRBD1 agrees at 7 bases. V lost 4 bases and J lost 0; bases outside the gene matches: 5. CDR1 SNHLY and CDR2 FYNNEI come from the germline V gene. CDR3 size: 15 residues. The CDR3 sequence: CASSGDRGMNTEAFF. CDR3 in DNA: TGTGCCAGCAGTGGGGACAGAGGGATGAACACTGAAGCTTTCTTT.

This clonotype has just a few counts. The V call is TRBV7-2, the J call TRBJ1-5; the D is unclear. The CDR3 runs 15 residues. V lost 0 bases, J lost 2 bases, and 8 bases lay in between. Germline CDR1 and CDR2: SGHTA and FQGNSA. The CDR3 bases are TGTGCCAGCAGCTTAGCTATGGATGGCAATCAGCCCCAGCATTTT. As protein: CASSLAMDGNQPQHF.

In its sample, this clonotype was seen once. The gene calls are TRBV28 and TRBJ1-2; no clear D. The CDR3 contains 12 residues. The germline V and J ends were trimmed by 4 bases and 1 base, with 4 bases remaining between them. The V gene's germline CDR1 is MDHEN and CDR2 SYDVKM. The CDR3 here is CASSYLNYGYTF. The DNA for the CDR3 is TGTGCCAGCAGTTACCTTAACTATGGCTACACCTTC.

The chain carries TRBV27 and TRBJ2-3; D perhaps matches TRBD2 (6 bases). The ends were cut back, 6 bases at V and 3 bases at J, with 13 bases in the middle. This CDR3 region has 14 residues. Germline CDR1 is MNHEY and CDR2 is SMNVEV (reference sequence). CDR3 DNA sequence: TGTGCCAGCAGGCGGGATCCCCGAACAGATACGCAGTATTTT. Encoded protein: CASRRDPRTDTQYF.

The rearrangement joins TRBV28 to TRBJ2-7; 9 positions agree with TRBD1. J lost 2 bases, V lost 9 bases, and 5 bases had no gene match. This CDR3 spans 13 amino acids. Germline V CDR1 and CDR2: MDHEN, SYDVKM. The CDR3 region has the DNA TGTGCCAGTCACAGGGGGCGTACCTACGAGCAGTACTTC. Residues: CASHRGRTYEQYF. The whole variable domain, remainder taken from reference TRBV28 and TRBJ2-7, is DVKVTQSSRYLVKRTGEKVFLECVQDMDHENMFWYRQDPGLGLRLIYFSYDVKMKEKGDIPEGYSVSREKKERFSLILESASTNQTSMYLCASHRGRTYEQYFGPGTRLTVT.

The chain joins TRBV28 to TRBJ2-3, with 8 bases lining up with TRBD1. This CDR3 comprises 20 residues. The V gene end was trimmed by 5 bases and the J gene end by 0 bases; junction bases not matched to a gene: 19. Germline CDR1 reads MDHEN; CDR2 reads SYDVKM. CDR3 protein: CASSTTFTGQGVPSTDTQYF. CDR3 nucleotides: TGTGCCAGCAGTACTACATTCACCGGACAGGGAGTTCCTAGCACAGATACGCAGTATTTT. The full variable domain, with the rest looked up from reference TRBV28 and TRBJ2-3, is DVKVTQSSRYLVKRTGEKVFLECVQDMDHENMFWYRQDPGLGLRLIYFSYDVKMKEKGDIPEGYSVSREKKERFSLILESASTNQTSMYLCASSTTFTGQGVPSTDTQYFGPGTRLTVL.

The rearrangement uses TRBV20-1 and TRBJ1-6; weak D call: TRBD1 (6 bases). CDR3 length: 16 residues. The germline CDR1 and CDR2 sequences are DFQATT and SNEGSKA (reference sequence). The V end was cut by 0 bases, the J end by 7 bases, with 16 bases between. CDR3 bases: TGCAGTGCTAGAGACCGGGGACACTCCTTAAATTCACCCCTCCACTTT. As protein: CSARDRGHSLNSPLHF.